Below, one TCR beta chain is given with its context. This clonotype has only a few counts. The antigen it recognizes is unknown. Qualities for individual bases were not recorded, and no much larger clone is one base off. The library came from RT-PCR. Sequencer: Illumina HiSeq 2500. Clones were called with MiXCR by TCRdb after fastp trimmed the public reads at Q25, and only in-frame beta chains were retained. Rows are unified per CDR3 protein, each entry keeping the most common DNA and genes. This sample has fewer than 550,000 distinct CDR3 sequences in its table, and about 25% of those were observed once. The ten most abundant clones make up approximately 2% of the sample. The CDR3 holds 15 amino acids from the cysteine to the phenylalanine. Only the CDR3 portion is preserved as DNA: 45 bases, with reading frame beginning at the first base. This sample is drawn from a study of response to subunit inactivated influenza vaccine (dated by TCRdb to the late 2010s). Broadly, across the study: To follow how T cells responded to a trivalent subunit inactivated influenza vaccine, the researchers relied on deep quantitative profiling of the T cell receptor repertoire. Results and caveats for the whole study, not just this receptor: The authors suggested that each seasonal influenza vaccination may recruit only a limited number of new T cells.

The chain was built from TRBV21-1 and TRBJ2-7. TRBV21-1 is assigned pseudogene status. This specimen was CD4+ T cells sorted from PBMCs, taken 5 days after vaccination. The clonotype was recovered from a man aged 50-60 years who received an inactivated influenza vaccine. Donor details come from another sample of the same person, matched by shared clones. The DNA is as follows: TGTGCCAGCAGCAAAGTGGGCAGGAGCTCCTACGAGCAGTACTTC. Translated, this is CASSKVGRSSYEQYF.